The 13 T cell receptor beta chains presented below share a single source sample, sequenced in a study of cytomegalovirus exposure and HLA in healthy donors. The PCR used 60 Vbeta and 13 Jbeta primers. The assay was immunoSEQ multiplex PCR, and TCRdb's table has in-frame clones only and misses some. Its listing shows some 40,000 clones. The sequencing input was PBMCs. These receptor sequences come from a male donor in good health and CMV-seronegative.

With respect to this clone: Other DNA sequences from this sample encode an identical CDR3 as well. This rearrangement joins TRBV5-1 to TRBJ1-1; D possibly corresponds to TRBD1 (5 bases). V was cut by 0 bases and J by 3 bases, with 9 bases left in between. Germline V lookup: CDR1 SGHRS, CDR2 YFSETQ. This CDR3 spans 14 amino acids. CDR3 sequence (DNA): TGCGCCAGCAGCTTGGAGGGGCGTGACACTGAAGCTTTCTTT. As protein: CASSLEGRDTEAFF.

This rearrangement joins TRBV6-5 to TRBJ1-1, with TRBD1 matching over 11 bases. CDR1 and CDR2 from the germline V gene are MNHEY and SVGAGI. CDR3 length equals 14 residues. Unmatched junction bases numbered 5, after V lost 6 bases and J lost 5 bases. CDR3 in amino acids: CASRTDRGRTEAFF. CDR3 bases: TGTGCCAGCAGGACGGACAGGGGGCGAACTGAAGCTTTCTTT.

The V call is TRBV21-1, the J call TRBJ1-2; the D call in the table, TRBD1, was not verified against the DNA. TRBV21-1 is termed a pseudogene. The CDR3 is 14 residues long. DNA of the CDR3: TGTGCCAGCAGCAAGGAGACAGGCCCCGAGGGCTACACCTTC. Its protein product is CASSKETGPEGYTF.

The chain couples TRBV19 to TRBJ1-1; the match to TRBD1 covers 8 bases. J was trimmed by 1 base and V by 2 bases; bases with no gene match: 0. The CDR3 is made up of 14 amino acids. Germline V gene lookup returns CDR1 LNHDA and CDR2 SQIVND (reference sequence). The CDR3 bases are TGTGCCAGTAGTATAACAGGGGGGAACACTGAAGCTTTCTTT. Protein sequence: CASSITGGNTEAFF. The whole variable domain, filled in from reference TRBV19 and TRBJ1-1, reads DGGITQSPKYLFRKEGQNVTLSCEQNLNHDAMYWYRQDPGQGLRLIYYSQIVNDFQKGDIAEGYSVSREKKESFPLTVTSAQKNPTAFYLCASSITGGNTEAFFGQGTRLTVV.

The gene calls are TRBV18 and TRBJ1-3, with 7 bases aligning to TRBD1. Germline V gives CDR1 KGHSH, CDR2 LQKENI. V lost 3 bases, J lost 0 bases, and 11 bases stayed unmatched. This CDR3 region has 18 residues. In nucleotides, the CDR3 is TGTGCCAGCTCACCTCGTCTGACAGGGTCGAGCTCTGGAAACACCATATATTTT. This translates into CASSPRLTGSSSGNTIYF.

The V call is TRBV7-2, the J call TRBJ2-1, with 7 bases identical to TRBD2. This CDR3 is built from 15 residues. Per germline, CDR1 SGHTA and CDR2 FQGNSA. Germline trimming cut 2 bases from V and 5 bases from J; bases unmatched to any gene: 6. Written as DNA, the CDR3 is TGTGCCAGCAGCTTAAGAACTAGCGTAGACAATGAGCAGTTCTTC. The encoded protein is CASSLRTSVDNEQFF.

This chain joins TRBV5-6 and TRBJ1-1; D perhaps matches TRBD1 (6 bases). Trimming left V 1 base short and J 0 bases short, with 16 bases between. The CDR3 length is 17 residues. Germline loops: CDR1 SGHDT, CDR2 YYEEEE. The CDR3 nucleotides read TGTGCCAGCAGCTTGTACAGGGAGGGAAGGATGAACACTGAAGCTTTCTTT. Its protein is CASSLYREGRMNTEAFF.

V usage is TRBV13 and J usage is TRBJ2-2, with 9 bases that match TRBD1. Per germline, CDR1 PRHDT and CDR2 FYEKMQ (reference sequence). The CDR3 covers 15 residues. The ends lost 5 bases at V and 5 bases at J; junction bases unmatched: 6. Written as DNA, the CDR3 is TGTGCCAGCAGCCCCGGGACAGGGAGAACCGGGGAGCTGTTTTTT. This gives the protein CASSPGTGRTGELFF.

The chain couples TRBV25-1 to TRBJ1-1; weak D call: TRBD1 (5 bases). Trimming removed 7 bases at V and 1 base at J, with 10 bases between. Germline CDR1 MGHDK, CDR2 SYGVNS. This CDR3 region has 13 residues. The CDR3 DNA reads as TGTGCCAGCACCGGGGGACCGAACACTGAAGCTTTCTTT. It translates to CASTGGPNTEAFF.

CDR3 in amino acids: CASSPGGGGRRNSPLHF. The CDR3, as DNA: TGTGCCAGCAGCCCCGGGGGGGGCGGTAGACGGAATTCACCCCTCCACTTT. The J gene is TRBJ1-6, the V gene TRBV9; D might be TRBD1 (6 bases). The germline V gene encodes CDR1 SGDLS and CDR2 YYNGEE. The V and J ends lost 4 bases and 7 bases respectively, with 21 bases between them. The CDR3 loop spans 17 amino acids.

The rearrangement joins TRBV7-2 to TRBJ1-2, with 7 bases lining up with TRBD1. The germline V gene encodes CDR1 SGHTA and CDR2 FQGNSA. The CDR3 is made up of 15 amino acids. Trimming took 7 bases from V and 4 from J; bases not matched to a gene: 12. The DNA of the CDR3 is TGTGCCAGCACAAGAGACAGGGCAGGCAGCTATGGCTACACCTTC. It specifies CASTRDRAGSYGYTF.

The J gene is TRBJ1-2, the V gene TRBV4-1; D is ambiguous. Germline CDR1 reads MGHRA; CDR2 reads YSYEKL. Trimming took 1 base from V and 2 from J, leaving 11 bases between them. The CDR3 contains 15 residues. The CDR3 loop reads CASSQVRTGNYGYTF. The CDR3 nucleotides are TGCGCCAGCAGCCAAGTCCGGACGGGGAACTATGGCTACACCTTC.

The genes are TRBV5-1 and TRBJ2-5; D is ambiguous. V lost 0 bases and J 7 bases, leaving 16 bases between the germline ends. The CDR3 is 15 residues long. CDR1 and CDR2 from the germline V gene are SGHRS and YFSETQ. The CDR3 nucleotides read TGCGCCAGCAGCTTGGCCCCGGGTACCCGCCCGACCCAGTACTTC. It codes for CASSLAPGTRPTQYF. Full variable domain (rest looked up from reference TRBV5-1 and TRBJ2-5): KAGVTQTPRYLIKTRGQQVTLSCSPISGHRSVSWYQQTPGQGLQFLFEYFSETQRNKGNFPGRFSGRQFSNSRSEMNVSTLELGDSALYLCASSLAPGTRPTQYFGPGTRLLVL.